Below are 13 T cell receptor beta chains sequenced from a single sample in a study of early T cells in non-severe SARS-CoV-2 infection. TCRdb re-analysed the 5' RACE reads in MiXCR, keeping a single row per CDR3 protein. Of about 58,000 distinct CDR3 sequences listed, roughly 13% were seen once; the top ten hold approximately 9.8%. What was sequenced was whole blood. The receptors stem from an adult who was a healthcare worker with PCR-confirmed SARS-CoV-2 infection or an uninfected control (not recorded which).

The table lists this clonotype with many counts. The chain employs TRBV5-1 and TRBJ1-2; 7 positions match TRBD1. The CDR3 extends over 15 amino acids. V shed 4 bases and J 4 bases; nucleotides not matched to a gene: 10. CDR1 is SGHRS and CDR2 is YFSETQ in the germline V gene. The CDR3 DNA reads TGCGCCAGCAGCCTACCTCCCGGGACAGCCTATGGCTACACCTTC. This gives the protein CASSLPPGTAYGYTF.

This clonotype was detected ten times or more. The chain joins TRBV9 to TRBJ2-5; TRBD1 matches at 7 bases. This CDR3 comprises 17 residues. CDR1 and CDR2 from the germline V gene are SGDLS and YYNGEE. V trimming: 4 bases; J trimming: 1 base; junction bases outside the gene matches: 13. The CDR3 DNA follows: TGTGCCAGCAGCACACATCCAACTACAGGGGCCCAAGAGACCCAGTACTTC. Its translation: CASSTHPTTGAQETQYF. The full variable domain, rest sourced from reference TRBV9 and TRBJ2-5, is DSGVTQTPKHLITATGQRVTLRCSPRSGDLSVYWYQQSLDQGLQFLIQYYNGEERAKGNILERFSAQQFPDLHSELNLSSLELGDSALYFCASSTHPTTGAQETQYFGPGTRLLVL.

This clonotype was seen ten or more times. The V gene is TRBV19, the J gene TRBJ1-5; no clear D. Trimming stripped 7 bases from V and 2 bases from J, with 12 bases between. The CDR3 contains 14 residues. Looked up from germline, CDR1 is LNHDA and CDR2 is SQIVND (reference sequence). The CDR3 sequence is CASIVGGGNQPQHF. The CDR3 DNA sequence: TGTGCCAGTATTGTCGGAGGAGGCAATCAGCCCCAGCATTTT.

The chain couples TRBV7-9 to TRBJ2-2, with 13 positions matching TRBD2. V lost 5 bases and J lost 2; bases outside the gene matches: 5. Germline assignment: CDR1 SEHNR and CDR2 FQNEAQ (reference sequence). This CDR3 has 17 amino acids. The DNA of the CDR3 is TGTGCCAGCAGCCTCGGACTAGCGGGGGCTAACACCGGGGAGCTGTTTTTT. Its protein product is CASSLGLAGANTGELFF.

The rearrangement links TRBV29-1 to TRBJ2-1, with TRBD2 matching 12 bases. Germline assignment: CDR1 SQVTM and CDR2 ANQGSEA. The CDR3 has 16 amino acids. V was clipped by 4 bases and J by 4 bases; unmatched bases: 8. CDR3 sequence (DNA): TGCAGCGTTGCCTCGTGGACTAGCGGGAAATACAATGAGCAGTTCTTC. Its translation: CSVASWTSGKYNEQFF.

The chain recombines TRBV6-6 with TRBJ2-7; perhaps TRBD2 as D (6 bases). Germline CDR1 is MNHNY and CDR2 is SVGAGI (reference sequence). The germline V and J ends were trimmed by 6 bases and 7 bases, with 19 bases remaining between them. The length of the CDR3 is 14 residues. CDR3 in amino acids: CASRTEGGTGEQYF. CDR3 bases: TGTGCCAGCAGAACCGAGGGCGGGACCGGGGAGCAGTACTTC.

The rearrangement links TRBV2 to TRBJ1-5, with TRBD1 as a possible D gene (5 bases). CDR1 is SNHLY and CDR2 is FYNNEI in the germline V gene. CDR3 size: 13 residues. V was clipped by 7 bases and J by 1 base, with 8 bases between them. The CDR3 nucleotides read TGTGCCAGCAAGGGGTCGAGCAATCAGCCCCAGCATTTT. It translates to CASKGSSNQPQHF.

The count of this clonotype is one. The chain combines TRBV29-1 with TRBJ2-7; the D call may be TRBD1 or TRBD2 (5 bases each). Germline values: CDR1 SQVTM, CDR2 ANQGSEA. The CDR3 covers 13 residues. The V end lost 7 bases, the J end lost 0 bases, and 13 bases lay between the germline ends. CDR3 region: CSAGDVSSYEQYF. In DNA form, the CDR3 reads TGCAGCGCCGGGGACGTAAGCTCCTACGAGCAGTACTTC.

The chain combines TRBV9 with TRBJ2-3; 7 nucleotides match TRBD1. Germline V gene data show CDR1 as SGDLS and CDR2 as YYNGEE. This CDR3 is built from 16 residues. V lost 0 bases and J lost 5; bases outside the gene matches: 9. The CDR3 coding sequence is TGTGCCAGCAGCGTAGGGGGCAGGGGGTCTGGAGATACGCAGTATTTT. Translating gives CASSVGGRGSGDTQYF. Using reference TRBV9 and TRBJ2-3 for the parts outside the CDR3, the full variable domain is DSGVTQTPKHLITATGQRVTLRCSPRSGDLSVYWYQQSLDQGLQFLIQYYNGEERAKGNILERFSAQQFPDLHSELNLSSLELGDSALYFCASSVGGRGSGDTQYFGPGTRLTVL.

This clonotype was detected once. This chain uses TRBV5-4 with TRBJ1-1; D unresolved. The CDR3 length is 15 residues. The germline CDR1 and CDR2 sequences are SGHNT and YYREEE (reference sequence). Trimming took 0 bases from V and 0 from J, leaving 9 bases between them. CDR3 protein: CASSLETRMNTEAFF. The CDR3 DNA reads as TGTGCCAGCAGCTTGGAGACCAGGATGAACACTGAAGCTTTCTTT.

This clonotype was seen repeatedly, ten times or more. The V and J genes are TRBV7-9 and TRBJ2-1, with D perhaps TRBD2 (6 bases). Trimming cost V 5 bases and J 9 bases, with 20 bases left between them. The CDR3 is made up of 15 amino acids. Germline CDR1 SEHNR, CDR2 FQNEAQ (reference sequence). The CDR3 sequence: CASSPAGSGKTEQFF. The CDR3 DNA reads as TGTGCCAGCAGCCCGGCGGGTAGCGGTAAGACTGAGCAGTTCTTC. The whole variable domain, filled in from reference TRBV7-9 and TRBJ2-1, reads DTGVSQNPRHKITKRGQNVTFRCDPISEHNRLYWYRQTLGQGPEFLTYFQNEAQLEKSRLLSDRFSAERPKGSFSTLEIQRTEQGDSAMYLCASSPAGSGKTEQFFGPGTRLTVL.

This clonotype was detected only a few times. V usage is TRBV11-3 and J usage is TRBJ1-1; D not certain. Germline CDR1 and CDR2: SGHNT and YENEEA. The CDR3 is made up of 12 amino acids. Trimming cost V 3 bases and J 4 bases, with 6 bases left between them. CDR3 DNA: TGTGCCAGCAGCTTTGCTGGCACTGAAGCTTTCTTT. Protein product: CASSFAGTEAFF.

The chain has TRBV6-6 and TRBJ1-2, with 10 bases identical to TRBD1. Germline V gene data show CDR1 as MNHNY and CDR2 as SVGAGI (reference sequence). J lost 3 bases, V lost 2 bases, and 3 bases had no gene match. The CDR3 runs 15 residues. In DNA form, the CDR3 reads TGTGCCAGCAGTTACCGGACAGGGGGGGACTATGGCTACACCTTC. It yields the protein CASSYRTGGDYGYTF.